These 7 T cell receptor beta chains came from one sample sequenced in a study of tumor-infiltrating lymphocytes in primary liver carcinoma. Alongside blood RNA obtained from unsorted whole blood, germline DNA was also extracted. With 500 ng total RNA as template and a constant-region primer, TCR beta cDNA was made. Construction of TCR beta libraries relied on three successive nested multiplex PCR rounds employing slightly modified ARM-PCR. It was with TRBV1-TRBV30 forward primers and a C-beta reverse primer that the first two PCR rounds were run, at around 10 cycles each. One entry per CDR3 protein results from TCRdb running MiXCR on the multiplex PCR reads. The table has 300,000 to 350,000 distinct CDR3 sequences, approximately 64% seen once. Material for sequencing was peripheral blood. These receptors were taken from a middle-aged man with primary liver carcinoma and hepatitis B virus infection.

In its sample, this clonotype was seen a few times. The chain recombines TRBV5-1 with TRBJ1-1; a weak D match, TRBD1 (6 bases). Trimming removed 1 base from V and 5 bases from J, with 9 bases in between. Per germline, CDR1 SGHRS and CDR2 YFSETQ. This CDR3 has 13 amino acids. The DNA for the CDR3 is TGCGCCAGCAGCTTGCGGGGGGCGACTGAAGCTTTCTTT. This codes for CASSLRGATEAFF.

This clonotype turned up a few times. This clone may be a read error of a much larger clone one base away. CDR3 DNA: TGTGCCAGCAGCCAAGATCCTCGGTTCTCCTTGGGCCCAGCTGAAGCTCTCTTT. It yields the protein CASSQDPRFSLGPAEALF. The J gene is TRBJ1-1, the V gene TRBV14; D is uncertain. Per germline, CDR1 SGHDN and CDR2 FVKESK. The CDR3 length is 18 residues.

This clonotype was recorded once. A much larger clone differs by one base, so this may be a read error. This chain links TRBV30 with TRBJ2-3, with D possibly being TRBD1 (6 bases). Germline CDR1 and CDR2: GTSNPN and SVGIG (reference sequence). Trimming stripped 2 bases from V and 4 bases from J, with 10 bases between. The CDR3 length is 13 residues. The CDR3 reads CAWSCRGADTQYF. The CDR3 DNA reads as TGTGCCTGGAGTTGCAGGGGCGCAGATACGCAGTATTTT. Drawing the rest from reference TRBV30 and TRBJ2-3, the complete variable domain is SQTIHQWPATLVQPVGSPLSLECTVEGTSNPNLYWYRQAAGRGLQLLFYSVGIGQISSEVPQNLSASRPQDRQFILSSKKLLLSDSGFYLCAWSCRGADTQYFGPGTRLTVL.

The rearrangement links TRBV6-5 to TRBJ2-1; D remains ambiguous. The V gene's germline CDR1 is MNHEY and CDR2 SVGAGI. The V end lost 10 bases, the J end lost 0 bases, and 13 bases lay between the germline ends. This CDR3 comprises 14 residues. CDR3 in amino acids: CAISESSSYNEQFF. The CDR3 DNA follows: TGTGCCATCAGCGAATCAAGCTCCTACAATGAGCAGTTCTTC.

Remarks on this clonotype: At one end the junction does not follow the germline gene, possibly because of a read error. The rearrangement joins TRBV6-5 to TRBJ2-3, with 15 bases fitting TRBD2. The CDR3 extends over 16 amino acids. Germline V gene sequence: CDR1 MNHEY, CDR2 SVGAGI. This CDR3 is CARSLGLAGGMDTQYF. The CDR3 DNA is TGTGCCAGAAGTTTAGGACTAGCGGGAGGGATGGATACGCAGTATTTT.

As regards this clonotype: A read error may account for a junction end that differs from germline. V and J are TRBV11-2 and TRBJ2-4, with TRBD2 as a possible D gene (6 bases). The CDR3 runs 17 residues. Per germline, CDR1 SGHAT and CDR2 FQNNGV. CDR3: CASSLGAGSEAKNILYF. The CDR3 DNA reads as TGTGCCAGCAGCTTAGGGGCGGGGTCTGAGGCCAAAAACATTCTGTACTTC. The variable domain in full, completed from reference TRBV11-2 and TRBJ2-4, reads EAGVAQSPRYKIIEKRQSVAFWCNPISGHATLYWYQQILGQGPKLLIQFQNNGVVDDSQLPKDRFSAERLKGVDSTLKIQPAKLEDSAVYLCASSLGAGSEAKNILYFGAGTRLSVL.

The CDR3 DNA reads TGCGCCAGCGGGGACTCCCACAACGAGCAGTACTTC. Amino acid sequence: CASGDSHNEQYF. The rearrangement joins TRBV10-1 to TRBJ2-7, with D possibly being TRBD2 (6 bases). This CDR3 is built from 12 residues. Germline CDR1 reads WNHNN; CDR2 reads SYGVQD (reference sequence). V gave up 8 bases and J gave up 5 bases, with 13 bases separating them.